The 20 T cell receptor beta chains below were found in one sample sequenced in a study of T cells after yellow fever vaccination (dated by TCRdb to between 2019 and 2020). Interpreted using the paper, the treatment or condition label stands for: live attenuated yellow fever vaccine strain. Libraries were constructed by 5' RACE. Sequencing was carried out with an Illumina HiSeq 2500. TCRdb reran the public reads through fastp at Q25 and MiXCR, keeping productive beta chains. Entries are consolidated by CDR3 protein sequence, retaining the most common genes and DNA. The sample table holds some 600,000 distinct CDR3 sequences, of which roughly a sixth were seen once. The ten largest clones represent roughly 17% of the sample. Sequencing used PBMCs, obtained 4 to 6 days after the first yellow fever vaccination. These receptors all stem from a man aged 18 to 29 who received the YFV17D yellow fever vaccine.

The chain has TRBV9 and TRBJ1-1; D is undetermined. Germline V gives CDR1 SGDLS, CDR2 YYNGEE. The CDR3 runs to 13 residues. The V and J ends lost 2 bases and 0 bases respectively, with 5 bases between them. DNA for the CDR3: TGTGCCAGCAGCGTTTCCGTGAACACTGAAGCTTTCTTT. Amino acid sequence: CASSVSVNTEAFF.

V usage is TRBV4-2 and J usage is TRBJ1-2, with 7 positions matching TRBD1. CDR3 length: 16 amino acids. The germline V gene has CDR1 LGHNA and CDR2 YNFKEQ. V was pared by 1 base and J by 5 bases, with 10 bases of the junction left unmatched. CDR3 nucleotides: TGTGCCAGCAGCCAAGGATACAGGGGATTGAGTTATGGCTACACCTTC. This translates into CASSQGYRGLSYGYTF.

The chain links TRBV6-1 to TRBJ2-1, with 7 bases lining up with TRBD1. Germline values: CDR1 MNHNS, CDR2 SASEGT. J lost 0 bases, V lost 6 bases, and 2 bases had no gene match. The CDR3 covers 14 residues. CDR3: CASSGQVSYNEQFF. The CDR3 nucleotides are TGTGCCAGCAGCGGACAGGTCTCCTACAATGAGCAGTTCTTC.

The gene calls are TRBV3-1 and TRBJ1-4, with 8 bases lining up with TRBD1. V lost 0 bases, J lost 7 bases, and 7 bases stayed unmatched. The CDR3 length is 16 residues. Germline CDR1 reads LGHDT; CDR2 reads YNNKEL (reference sequence). The CDR3 sequence is CASSQDIQGASEKLFF. The CDR3, as DNA: TGTGCCAGCAGCCAAGATATTCAGGGGGCCTCTGAAAAACTGTTTTTT. Filled out from reference TRBV3-1 and TRBJ1-4, the complete variable domain reads DTAVSQTPKYLVTQMGNDKSIKCEQNLGHDTMYWYKQDSKKFLKIMFSYNNKELIINETVPNRFSPKSPDKAHLNLHINSLELGDSAVYFCASSQDIQGASEKLFFGSGTQLSVL.

This clonotype appeared a few times. V and J are TRBV7-3 and TRBJ2-2; D assignment may be TRBD1 or TRBD2 (5 bases each). V was shortened by 8 bases and J by 3 bases, with 13 bases between the two germline ends. The CDR3 consists of 14 residues. CDR1 is SGHTA, CDR2 FQGTGA, per germline. CDR3 coding DNA: TGTGCCAGCTCCAGGCAGGGACACACCGGGGAGCTGTTTTTT. Its protein is CASSRQGHTGELFF.

The chain is built from TRBV9 and TRBJ2-7, with a weak D call TRBD1 (6 bases). Germline CDR1 is SGDLS and CDR2 is YYNGEE. Trimming left V 7 bases short and J 5 bases short, with 25 bases between. This CDR3 region has 16 residues. The chain's CDR3 is CASAAGIVGAGNEQYF. CDR3 sequence (DNA): TGTGCCAGCGCGGCGGGTATAGTGGGGGCTGGGAACGAGCAGTACTTC.

This rearrangement joins TRBV6-1 to TRBJ2-7; 7 bases fit TRBD1. The CDR3 covers 13 residues. J lost 3 bases, V lost 6 bases, and 5 bases had no gene match. Germline-derived CDR1 and CDR2 are MNHNS and SASEGT. The CDR3 coding sequence is TGTGCCAGCAGGACAGGGCCGAGCTACGAGCAGTACGTC. Translation gives CASRTGPSYEQYV.

The V call is TRBV24-1, the J call TRBJ2-3; D may be TRBD1 (5 bases). V lost 5 bases and J 9 bases, leaving 23 bases between the germline ends. Germline CDR1 and CDR2: KGHDR and SFDVKD. CDR3 size: 16 residues. The CDR3, as DNA: TGTGCCACCAGTGCTGCTTTCGGAGCAGGGTGGATGACGCAGTATTTT. Translation gives CATSAAFGAGWMTQYF.

This chain joins TRBV5-4 and TRBJ2-5; TRBD2 matches 11 bases. This CDR3 comprises 18 residues. J was trimmed by 0 bases and V by 2 bases; bases with no gene match: 9. Germline lookup yields CDR1 SGHNT and CDR2 YYREEE (reference sequence). The CDR3 sequence is CASSFPLAGGSYQETQYF. CDR3 bases: TGTGCCAGCAGCTTTCCCCTAGCGGGGGGTTCGTACCAAGAGACCCAGTACTTC.

This clonotype has a handful of counts. V gene TRBV12-3 or TRBV12-4 combines with J gene TRBJ1-6; TRBD1 might be the D (5 bases). CDR3 length equals 13 residues. The V gene lost 7 bases and the J gene lost 10 bases, with 14 bases spanning the gap. This chain's CDR3 is CASMARAGSPLHF. For the CDR3, the DNA is TGTGCCAGCATGGCCAGGGCGGGGTCACCCCTCCACTTT.

V is TRBV2 and J is TRBJ1-4; D gene unclear. CDR1 and CDR2 (germline): SNHLY, FYNNEI. V was pared by 8 bases and J by 4 bases, with 14 bases between. This CDR3 has 14 amino acids. This CDR3 is CASLPVQFNEKLFF. The CDR3 nucleotides read TGTGCCAGCCTACCTGTTCAATTTAATGAAAAACTGTTTTTT. Supplemented by reference TRBV2 and TRBJ1-4, the full variable domain reads EPEVTQTPSHQVTQMGQEVILRCVPISNHLYFYWYRQILGQKVEFLVSFYNNEISEKSEIFDDQFSVERPDGSNFTLKIRSTKLEDSAMYFCASLPVQFNEKLFFGSGTQLSVL.

The chain is built from TRBV7-9 and TRBJ2-2, with D perhaps matching TRBD1 (6 bases). Germline V gives CDR1 SEHNR, CDR2 FQNEAQ (reference sequence). V was shortened by 4 bases and J by 6 bases, with 12 bases between the two germline ends. The CDR3 sequence is 14 residues long. The CDR3 loop reads CASSSERGSGELFF. CDR3 bases: TGTGCCAGCAGCTCAGAGAGGGGGTCCGGGGAGCTGTTTTTT.

V gene TRBV5-1 combines with J gene TRBJ2-1; 9 nucleotides agree with TRBD1. Germline lookup yields CDR1 SGHRS and CDR2 YFSETQ. V shed 2 bases, J shed 4 bases, and the junction held 7 bases outside the gene matches. The CDR3 has 16 amino acids. The CDR3 nucleotides read TGCGCCAGCAGCTTCGAGGGGACAGGGCTATACAATGAGCAGTTCTTC. It yields the protein CASSFEGTGLYNEQFF.

This chain links TRBV12-3 or TRBV12-4 with TRBJ2-7; D may be TRBD1 or TRBD2 (6 bases each). This CDR3 spans 13 amino acids. Trimming removed 6 bases from V and 5 bases from J, with 14 bases in between. The CDR3: CASSLRGPNEQYF. The DNA for the CDR3 is TGTGCCAGCAGCCTTCGGGGGCCCAACGAGCAGTACTTC.

This clonotype came up a few times. The V call is TRBV9, the J call TRBJ2-4; D gene unclear. Germline CDR1 is SGDLS and CDR2 is YYNGEE. The CDR3 extends over 14 amino acids. The ends were cut back, 0 bases at V and 9 bases at J, with 13 bases in the middle. CDR3 protein: CASSVEPELGIQYF. The CDR3 region has the DNA TGTGCCAGCAGCGTAGAGCCGGAGTTGGGCATTCAGTACTTC.

This clonotype has a count of ten or more. V gene TRBV20-1 combines with J gene TRBJ2-3, with 8 bases aligning to TRBD2. The germline gives CDR1 DFQATT, CDR2 SNEGSKA (reference sequence). V lost 4 bases and J lost 2; bases outside the gene matches: 5. There are 14 residues in the CDR3. The CDR3 loop is CSATGLASTDTQYF. The CDR3 region has the DNA TGCAGTGCTACTGGACTAGCCTCCACAGATACGCAGTATTTT.

The genes are TRBV6-5 and TRBJ2-5; 11 bases fit TRBD2. The CDR3 runs 16 residues. With 2 bases clipped from V and 1 base from J, the junction kept 3 bases outside the gene matches. The germline V gene has CDR1 MNHEY and CDR2 SVGAGI. The CDR3 DNA is TGTGCCAGCAGTTACCCTGGGACTAGCGGCCAAGAGACCCAGTACTTC. It translates to CASSYPGTSGQETQYF.

The V call is TRBV29-1, the J call TRBJ2-2; 8 bases agree with TRBD2. The CDR3 loop spans 15 amino acids. Germline assignment: CDR1 SQVTM and CDR2 ANQGSEA. J gave up 3 bases and V 5 bases, and 8 bases lay outside the gene matches. The CDR3 nucleotides are TGCAGCGTTTACTTCGGGACTAGTGACACCGGGGAGCTGTTTTTT. Amino acid sequence: CSVYFGTSDTGELFF.

J is TRBJ2-7 and V is TRBV30; D remains ambiguous. The CDR3 runs to 12 residues. V was shortened by 4 bases and J by 1 base, with 8 bases between the two germline ends. Per the germline V gene, CDR1 is GTSNPN and CDR2 is SVGIG (reference sequence). The CDR3 region has the DNA TGTGCCTGGACGGTCTCTTCCTACGAGCAGTACTTC. Protein product: CAWTVSSYEQYF.

This clonotype was counted many times. The rearrangement uses TRBV20-1 and TRBJ1-1; 9 nucleotides agree with TRBD1. The V gene's germline CDR1 is DFQATT and CDR2 SNEGSKA (reference sequence). This CDR3 region has 14 residues. V dropped 2 bases and J dropped 6; count of bases not matched to a gene: 7. In DNA, the CDR3 is TGCAGTGCTAGACCGGGACAGGGAGTCCCTGAAGCTTTCTTT. Translation: CSARPGQGVPEAFF.